This entry features one T cell receptor beta chain sequence. This CDR3 has 17 amino acids. CDR1 and CDR2 (germline): LGHNA, YSLEER. With V trimmed by 0 bases and J by 2 bases, 6 bases remained unmatched. This sample is part of a study of T cell changes during pregnancy in multiple sclerosis. This table comes from immunoSEQ multiplex PCR, and its TCRdb copy is limited to in-frame clones, with some not included. Of about 64,000 clones in the sample, roughly 90% are singletons; the top ten hold 1.3%. This sample comprised peripheral blood, obtained in the second trimester of pregnancy. The source is a female donor with multiple sclerosis, enrolled in a pregnancy study. The chain carries TRBV4-3 and TRBJ2-1; 8 positions agree with TRBD2. CDR3 DNA sequence: TGCGCCAGCAGCCAAGATCCGGGGGGGGCCCCCTACAATGAGCAGTTCTTC. Its protein product is CASSQDPGGAPYNEQFF.